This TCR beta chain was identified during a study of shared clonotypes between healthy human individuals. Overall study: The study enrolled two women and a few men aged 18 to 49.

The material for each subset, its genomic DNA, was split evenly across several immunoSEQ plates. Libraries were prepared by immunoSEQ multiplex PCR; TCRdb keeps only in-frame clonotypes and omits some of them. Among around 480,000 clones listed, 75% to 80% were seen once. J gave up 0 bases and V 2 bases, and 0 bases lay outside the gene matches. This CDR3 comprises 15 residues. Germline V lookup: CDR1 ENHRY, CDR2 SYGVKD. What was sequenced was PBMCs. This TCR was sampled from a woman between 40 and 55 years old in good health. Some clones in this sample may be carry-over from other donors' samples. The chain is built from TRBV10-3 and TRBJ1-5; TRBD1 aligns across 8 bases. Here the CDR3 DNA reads TGTGCCATCAGTGAGGGACAGGGTAGCAATCAGCCCCAGCATTTT. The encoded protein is CAISEGQGSNQPQHF.